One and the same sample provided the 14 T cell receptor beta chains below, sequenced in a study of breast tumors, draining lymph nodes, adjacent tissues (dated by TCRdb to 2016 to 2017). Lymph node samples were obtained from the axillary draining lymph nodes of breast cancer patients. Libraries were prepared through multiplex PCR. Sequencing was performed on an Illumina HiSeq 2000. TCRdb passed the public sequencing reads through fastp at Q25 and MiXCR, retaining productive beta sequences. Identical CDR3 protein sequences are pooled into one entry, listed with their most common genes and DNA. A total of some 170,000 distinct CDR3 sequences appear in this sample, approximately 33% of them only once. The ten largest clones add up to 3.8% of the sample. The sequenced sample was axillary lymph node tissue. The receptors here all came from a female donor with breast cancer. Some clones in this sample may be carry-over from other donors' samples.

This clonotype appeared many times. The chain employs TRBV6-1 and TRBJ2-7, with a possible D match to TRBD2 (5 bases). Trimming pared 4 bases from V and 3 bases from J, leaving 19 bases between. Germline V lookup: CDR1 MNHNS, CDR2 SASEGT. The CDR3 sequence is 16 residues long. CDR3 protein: CASSVSEGIVGYEQYF. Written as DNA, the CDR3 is TGTGCCAGCAGTGTATCAGAGGGAATAGTCGGCTACGAGCAGTACTTC.

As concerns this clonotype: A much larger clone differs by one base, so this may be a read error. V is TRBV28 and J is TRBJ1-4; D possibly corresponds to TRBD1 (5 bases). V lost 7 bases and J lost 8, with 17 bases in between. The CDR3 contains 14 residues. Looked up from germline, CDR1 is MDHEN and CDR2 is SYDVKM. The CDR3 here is CASTGADTGEKLFF. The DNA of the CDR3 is TGTGCCAGCACTGGGGCAGACACGGGCGAAAAACTGTTTTTT.

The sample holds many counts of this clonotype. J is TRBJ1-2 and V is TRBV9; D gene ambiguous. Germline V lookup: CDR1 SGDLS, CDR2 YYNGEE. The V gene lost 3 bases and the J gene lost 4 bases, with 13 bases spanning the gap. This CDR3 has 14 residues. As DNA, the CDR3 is TGTGCCAGCAGCGAAGCCTCCACCGGCTATGGCTACACCTTC. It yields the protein CASSEASTGYGYTF.

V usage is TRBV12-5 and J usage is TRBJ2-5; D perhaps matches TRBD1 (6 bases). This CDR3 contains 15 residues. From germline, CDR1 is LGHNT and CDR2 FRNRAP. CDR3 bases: TGTGCCAGCAGCGTAAGGGGCGACAGGCATGAGACCCAGTACTTC. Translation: CASSVRGDRHETQYF.

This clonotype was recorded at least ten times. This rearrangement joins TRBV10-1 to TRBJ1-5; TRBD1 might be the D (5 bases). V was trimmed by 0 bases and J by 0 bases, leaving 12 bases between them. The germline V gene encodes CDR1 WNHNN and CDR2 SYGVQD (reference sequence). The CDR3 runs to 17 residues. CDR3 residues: CASSESRGVYSNQPQHF. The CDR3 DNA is TGCGCCAGCAGTGAGTCCCGAGGGGTCTATAGCAATCAGCCCCAGCATTTT.

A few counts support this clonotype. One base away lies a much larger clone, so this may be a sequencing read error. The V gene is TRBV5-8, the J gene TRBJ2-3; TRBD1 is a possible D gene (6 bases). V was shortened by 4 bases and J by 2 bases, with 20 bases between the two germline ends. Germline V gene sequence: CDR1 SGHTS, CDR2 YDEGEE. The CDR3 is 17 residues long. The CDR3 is CASSRDTSLWATDTQYF. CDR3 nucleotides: TGTGCCAGCAGCAGGGACACATCACTGTGGGCCACAGATACGCAGTATTTT.

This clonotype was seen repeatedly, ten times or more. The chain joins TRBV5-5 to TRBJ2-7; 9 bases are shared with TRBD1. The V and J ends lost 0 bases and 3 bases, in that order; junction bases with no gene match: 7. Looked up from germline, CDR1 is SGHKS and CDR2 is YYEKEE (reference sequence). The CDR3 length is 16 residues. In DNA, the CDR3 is TGTGCCAGCAGCTTGGACGGGACAGGGTACGTCTACGAGCAGTACTTC. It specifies CASSLDGTGYVYEQYF.

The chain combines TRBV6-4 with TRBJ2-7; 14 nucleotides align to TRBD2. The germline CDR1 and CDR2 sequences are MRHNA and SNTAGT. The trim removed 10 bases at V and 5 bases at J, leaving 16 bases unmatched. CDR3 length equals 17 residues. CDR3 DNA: TGTGCCACCAGCCCAATCGGGACTAGCGGGAGTCTCCACGAGCAGTACTTC. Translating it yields CATSPIGTSGSLHEQYF.

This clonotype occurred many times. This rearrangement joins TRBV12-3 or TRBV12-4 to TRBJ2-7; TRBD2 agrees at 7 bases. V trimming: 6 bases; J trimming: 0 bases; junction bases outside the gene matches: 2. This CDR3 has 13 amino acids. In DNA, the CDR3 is TGTGCCAGCAGGGGGGGGGACTCCTACGAGCAGTACTTC. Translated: CASRGGDSYEQYF.

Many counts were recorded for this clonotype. The CDR3 nucleotides read TGTGCCAGCAGCAGACAGGGACTTTCCTACGAGCAGTACTTC. This sequence encodes CASSRQGLSYEQYF. The genes are TRBV28 and TRBJ2-7; D is perhaps TRBD1 (7 bases). V was shortened by 6 bases and J by 1 base, with 13 bases between the two germline ends. CDR3 size: 14 residues. CDR1 and CDR2 from the germline V gene are MDHEN and SYDVKM.

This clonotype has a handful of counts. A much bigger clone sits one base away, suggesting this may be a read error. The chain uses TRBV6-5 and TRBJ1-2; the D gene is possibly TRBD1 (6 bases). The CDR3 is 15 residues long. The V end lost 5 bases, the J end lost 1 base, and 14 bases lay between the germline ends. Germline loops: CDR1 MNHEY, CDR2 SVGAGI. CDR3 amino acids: CASSPTGRYNYGYTF. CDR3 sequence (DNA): TGTGCCAGCAGTCCCACAGGGCGGTATAACTATGGCTACACCTTC.

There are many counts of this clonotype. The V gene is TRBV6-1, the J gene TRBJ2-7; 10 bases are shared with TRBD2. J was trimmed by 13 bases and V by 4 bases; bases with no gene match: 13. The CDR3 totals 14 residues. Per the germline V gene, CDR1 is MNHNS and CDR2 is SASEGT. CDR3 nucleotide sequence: TGTGCCAGCAGTGCCATGAGGACTAGCGGCGTCGGCTACTTC. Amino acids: CASSAMRTSGVGYF.

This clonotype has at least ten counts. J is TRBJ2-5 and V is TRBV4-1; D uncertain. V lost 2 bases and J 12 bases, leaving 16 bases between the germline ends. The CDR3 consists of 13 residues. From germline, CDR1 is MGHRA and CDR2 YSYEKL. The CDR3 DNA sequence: TGCGCCAGCAGCCAACACTTGACCGCCCAGGAGTACTTC. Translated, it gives CASSQHLTAQEYF.

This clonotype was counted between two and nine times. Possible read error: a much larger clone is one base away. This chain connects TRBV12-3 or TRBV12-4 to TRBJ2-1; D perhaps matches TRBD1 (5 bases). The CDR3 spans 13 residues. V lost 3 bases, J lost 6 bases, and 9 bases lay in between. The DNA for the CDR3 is TGTGCCAGCAGTTTCCGGCAGGGCAATGAGCAGTTCTTC. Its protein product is CASSFRQGNEQFF.